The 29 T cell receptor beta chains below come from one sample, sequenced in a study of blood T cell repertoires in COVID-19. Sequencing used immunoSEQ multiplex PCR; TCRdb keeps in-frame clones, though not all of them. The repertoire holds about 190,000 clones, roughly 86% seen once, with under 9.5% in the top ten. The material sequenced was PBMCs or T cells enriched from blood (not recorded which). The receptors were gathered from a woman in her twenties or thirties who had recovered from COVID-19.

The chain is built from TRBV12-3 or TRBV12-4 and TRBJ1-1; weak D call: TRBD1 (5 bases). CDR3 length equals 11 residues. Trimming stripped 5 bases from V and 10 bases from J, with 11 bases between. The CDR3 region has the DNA TGTGCCAGCAGTGGGGGGACTTTAGCTTTCTTT. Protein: CASSGGTLAFF.

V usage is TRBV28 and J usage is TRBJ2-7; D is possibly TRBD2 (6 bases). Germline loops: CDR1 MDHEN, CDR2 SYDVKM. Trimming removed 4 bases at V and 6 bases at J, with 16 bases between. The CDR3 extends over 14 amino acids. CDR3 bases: TGTGCCAGCAGTTCCACCGGGAGAATGGTCGAGCAGTACTTC. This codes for CASSSTGRMVEQYF. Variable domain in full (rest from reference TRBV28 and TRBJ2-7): DVKVTQSSRYLVKRTGEKVFLECVQDMDHENMFWYRQDPGLGLRLIYFSYDVKMKEKGDIPEGYSVSREKKERFSLILESASTNQTSMYLCASSSTGRMVEQYFGPGTRLTVT.

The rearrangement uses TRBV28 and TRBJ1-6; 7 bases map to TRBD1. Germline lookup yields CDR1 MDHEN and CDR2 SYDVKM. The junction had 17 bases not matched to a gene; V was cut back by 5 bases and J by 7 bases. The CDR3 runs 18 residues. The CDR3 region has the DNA TGTGCCAGCAGTAAGAGGGACAGACCCCGTGGCGGCAATTCACCCCTCCACTTT. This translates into CASSKRDRPRGGNSPLHF.

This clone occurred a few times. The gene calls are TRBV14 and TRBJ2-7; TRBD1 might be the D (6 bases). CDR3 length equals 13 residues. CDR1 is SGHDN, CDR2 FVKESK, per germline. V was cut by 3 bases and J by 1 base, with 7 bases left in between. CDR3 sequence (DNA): TGTGCCAGCAGCCACGGACAGTCCTACGAGCAGTACTTC. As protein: CASSHGQSYEQYF. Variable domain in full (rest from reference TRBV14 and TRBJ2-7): EAGVTQFPSHSVIEKGQTVTLRCDPISGHDNLYWYRRVMGKEIKFLLHFVKESKQDESGMPNNRFLAERTGGTYSTLKVQPAELEDSGVYFCASSHGQSYEQYFGPGTRLTVT.

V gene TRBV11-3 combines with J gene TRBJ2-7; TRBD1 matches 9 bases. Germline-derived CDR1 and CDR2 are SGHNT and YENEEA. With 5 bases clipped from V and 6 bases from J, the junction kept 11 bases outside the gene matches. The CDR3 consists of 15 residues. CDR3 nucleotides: TGTGCCAGCAGCCCAACCGGGACAGGGAACGCCGAGCAGTACTTC. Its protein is CASSPTGTGNAEQYF.

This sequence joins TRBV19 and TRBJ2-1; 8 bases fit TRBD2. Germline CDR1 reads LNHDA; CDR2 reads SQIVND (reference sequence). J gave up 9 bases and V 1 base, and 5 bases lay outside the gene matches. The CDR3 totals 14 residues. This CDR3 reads CASSIAGGFGEQFF. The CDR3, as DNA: TGTGCCAGTAGTATAGCGGGAGGGTTCGGTGAGCAGTTCTTC.

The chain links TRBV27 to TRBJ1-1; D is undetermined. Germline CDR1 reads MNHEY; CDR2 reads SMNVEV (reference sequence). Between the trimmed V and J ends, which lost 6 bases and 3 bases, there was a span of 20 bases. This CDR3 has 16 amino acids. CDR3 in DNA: TGTGCCAGCAGCCAACTGGCCAGTCGGGGAGACACTGAAGCTTTCTTT. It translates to CASSQLASRGDTEAFF.

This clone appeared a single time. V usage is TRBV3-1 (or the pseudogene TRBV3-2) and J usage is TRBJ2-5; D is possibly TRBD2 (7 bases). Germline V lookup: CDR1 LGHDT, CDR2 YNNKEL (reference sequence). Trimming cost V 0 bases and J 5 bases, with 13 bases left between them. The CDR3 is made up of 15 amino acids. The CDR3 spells CASSQDGGGEETQYF. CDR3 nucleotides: TGTGCCAGCAGCCAAGATGGCGGGGGCGAGGAGACCCAGTACTTC.

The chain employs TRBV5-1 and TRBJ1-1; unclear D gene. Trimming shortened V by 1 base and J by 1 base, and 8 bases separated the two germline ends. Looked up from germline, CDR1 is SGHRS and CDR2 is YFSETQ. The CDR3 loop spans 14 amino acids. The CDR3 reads CASSLTAGNTEAFF. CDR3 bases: TGCGCCAGCAGCTTGACAGCGGGGAACACTGAAGCTTTCTTT.

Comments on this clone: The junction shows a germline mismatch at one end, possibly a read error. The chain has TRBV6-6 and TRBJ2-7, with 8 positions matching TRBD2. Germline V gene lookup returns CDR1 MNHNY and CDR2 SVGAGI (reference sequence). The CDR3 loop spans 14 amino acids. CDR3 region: CASRYSAGVGEQYF. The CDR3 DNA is TGTGCCAGCAGGTACTCAGCGGGAGTTGGGGAGCAGTACTTC.

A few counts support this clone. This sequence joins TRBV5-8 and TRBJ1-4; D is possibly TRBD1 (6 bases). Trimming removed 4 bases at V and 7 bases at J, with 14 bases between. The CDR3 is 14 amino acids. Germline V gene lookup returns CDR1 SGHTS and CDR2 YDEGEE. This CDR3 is CASSNPGHGEKLFF. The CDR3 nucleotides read TGTGCCAGCAGCAACCCGGGACACGGTGAAAAACTGTTTTTT. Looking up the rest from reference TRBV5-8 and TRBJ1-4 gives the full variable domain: EAGVTQSPTHLIKTRGQQATLRCSPISGHTSVYWYQQALGLGLQFLLWYDEGEERNRGNFPPRFSGRQFPNYSSELNVNALELEDSALYLCASSNPGHGEKLFFGSGTQLSVL.

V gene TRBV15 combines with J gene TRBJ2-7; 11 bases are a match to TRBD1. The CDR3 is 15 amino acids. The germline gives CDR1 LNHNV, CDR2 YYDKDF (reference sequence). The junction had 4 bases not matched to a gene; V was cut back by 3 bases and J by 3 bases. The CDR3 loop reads CATSSRDRGIYEQYF. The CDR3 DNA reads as TGTGCCACCAGCAGTCGGGACAGGGGGATCTACGAGCAGTACTTC.

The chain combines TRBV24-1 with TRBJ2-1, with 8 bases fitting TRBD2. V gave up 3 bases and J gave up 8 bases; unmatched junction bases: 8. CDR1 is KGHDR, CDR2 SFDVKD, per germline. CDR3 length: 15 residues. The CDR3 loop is CATSDPAGVSDEQFF. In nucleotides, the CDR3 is TGTGCCACCAGTGATCCAGCGGGAGTTTCTGATGAGCAGTTCTTC.

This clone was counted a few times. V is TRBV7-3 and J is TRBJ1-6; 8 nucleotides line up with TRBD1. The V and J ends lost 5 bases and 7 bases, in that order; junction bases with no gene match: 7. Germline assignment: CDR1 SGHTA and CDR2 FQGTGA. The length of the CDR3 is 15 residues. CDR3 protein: CASSTIGQGNSPLHF. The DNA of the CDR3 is TGTGCCAGCAGCACCATAGGACAGGGAAATTCACCCCTCCACTTT.

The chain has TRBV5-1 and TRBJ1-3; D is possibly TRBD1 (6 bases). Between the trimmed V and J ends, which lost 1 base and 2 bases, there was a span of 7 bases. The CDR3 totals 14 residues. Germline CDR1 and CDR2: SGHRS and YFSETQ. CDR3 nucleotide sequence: TGCGCCAGCAGCTTGTCAGGGGCTGGAAACACCATATATTTT. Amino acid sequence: CASSLSGAGNTIYF.

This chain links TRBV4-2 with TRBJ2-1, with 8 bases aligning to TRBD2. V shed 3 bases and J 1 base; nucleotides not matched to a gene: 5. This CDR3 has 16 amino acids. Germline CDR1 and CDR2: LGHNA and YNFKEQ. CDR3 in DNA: TGTGCCAGCAGCCAGGGGCGACTAGCGTCCTACAATGAGCAGTTCTTC. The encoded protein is CASSQGRLASYNEQFF.

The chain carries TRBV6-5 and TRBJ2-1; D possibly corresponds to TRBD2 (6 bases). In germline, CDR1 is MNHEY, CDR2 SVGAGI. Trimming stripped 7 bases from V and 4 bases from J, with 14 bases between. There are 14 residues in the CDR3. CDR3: CASKRREVYNEQFF. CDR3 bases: TGTGCCAGCAAGAGAAGGGAGGTGTACAATGAGCAGTTCTTC.

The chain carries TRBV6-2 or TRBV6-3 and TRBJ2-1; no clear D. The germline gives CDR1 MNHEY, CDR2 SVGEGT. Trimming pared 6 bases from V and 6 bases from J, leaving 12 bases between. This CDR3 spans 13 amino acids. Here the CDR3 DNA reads TGTGCCAGCAGCCCGAGAGGCGCCAATGAGCAGTTCTTC. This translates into CASSPRGANEQFF.

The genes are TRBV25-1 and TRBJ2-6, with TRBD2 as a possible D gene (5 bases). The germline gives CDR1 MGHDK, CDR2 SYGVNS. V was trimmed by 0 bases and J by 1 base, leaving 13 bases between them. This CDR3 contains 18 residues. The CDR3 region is CASSEYFLGASGANVLTF. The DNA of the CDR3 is TGTGCCAGCAGTGAATATTTCCTGGGAGCGTCTGGGGCCAACGTCCTGACTTTC.

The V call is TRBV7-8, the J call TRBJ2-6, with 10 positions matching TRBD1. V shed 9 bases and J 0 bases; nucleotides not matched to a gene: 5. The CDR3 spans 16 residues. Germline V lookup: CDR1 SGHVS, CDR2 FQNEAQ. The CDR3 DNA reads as TGTGCCAGAACCGGGACAGGGGCCTCTGGGGCCAACGTCCTGACTTTC. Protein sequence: CARTGTGASGANVLTF.

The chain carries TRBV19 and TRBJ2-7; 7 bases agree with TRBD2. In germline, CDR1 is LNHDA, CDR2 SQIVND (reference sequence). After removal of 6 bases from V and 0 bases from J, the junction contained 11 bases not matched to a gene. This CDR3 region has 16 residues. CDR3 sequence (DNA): TGTGCCAGTAGGGATGAGCGGGGAAGTGGCTCCTACGAGCAGTACTTC. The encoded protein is CASRDERGSGSYEQYF.

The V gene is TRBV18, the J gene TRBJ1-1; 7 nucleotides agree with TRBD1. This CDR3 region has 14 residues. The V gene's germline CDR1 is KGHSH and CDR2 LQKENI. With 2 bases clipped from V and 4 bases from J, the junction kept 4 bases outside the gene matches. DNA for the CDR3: TGTGCCAGCTCACCAGAGGGGGCGGGCACTGAAGCTTTCTTT. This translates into CASSPEGAGTEAFF.

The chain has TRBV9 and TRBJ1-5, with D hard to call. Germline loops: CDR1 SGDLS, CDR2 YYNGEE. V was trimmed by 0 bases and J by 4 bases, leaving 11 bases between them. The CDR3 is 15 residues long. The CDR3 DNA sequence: TGTGCCAGCAGCGTAGACGGGGATCGGAATCAGCCCCAGCATTTT. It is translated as CASSVDGDRNQPQHF.

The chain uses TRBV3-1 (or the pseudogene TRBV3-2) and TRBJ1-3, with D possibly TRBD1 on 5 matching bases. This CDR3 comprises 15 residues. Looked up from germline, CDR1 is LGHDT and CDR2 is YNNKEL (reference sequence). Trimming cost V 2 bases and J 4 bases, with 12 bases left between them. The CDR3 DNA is TGTGCCAGCAGCCAATCGTACACAGGCGGAAACACCATATATTTT. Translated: CASSQSYTGGNTIYF.

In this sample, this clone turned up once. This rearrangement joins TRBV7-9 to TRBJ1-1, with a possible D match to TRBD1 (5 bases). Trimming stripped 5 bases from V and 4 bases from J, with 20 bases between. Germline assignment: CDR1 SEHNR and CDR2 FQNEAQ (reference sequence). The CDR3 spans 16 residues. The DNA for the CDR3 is TGTGCCAGCAGCACAAGCCCCGGGGGGACGGGCACTGAAGCTTTCTTT. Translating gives CASSTSPGGTGTEAFF.

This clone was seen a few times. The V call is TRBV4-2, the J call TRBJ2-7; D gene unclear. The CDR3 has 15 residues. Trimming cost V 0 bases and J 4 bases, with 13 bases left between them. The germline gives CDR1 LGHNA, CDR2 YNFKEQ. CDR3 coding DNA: TGTGCCAGCAGCCAAGATGCCCAGCGCTTTTACGAGCAGTACTTC. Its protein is CASSQDAQRFYEQYF.

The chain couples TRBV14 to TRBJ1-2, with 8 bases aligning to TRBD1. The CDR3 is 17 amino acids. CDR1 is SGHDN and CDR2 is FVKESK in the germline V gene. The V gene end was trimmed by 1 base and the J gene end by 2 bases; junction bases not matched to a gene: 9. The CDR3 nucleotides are TGTGCCAGCAGCCAAGGAATACCGGGACAGGCGAACTATGGCTACACCTTC. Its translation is CASSQGIPGQANYGYTF.

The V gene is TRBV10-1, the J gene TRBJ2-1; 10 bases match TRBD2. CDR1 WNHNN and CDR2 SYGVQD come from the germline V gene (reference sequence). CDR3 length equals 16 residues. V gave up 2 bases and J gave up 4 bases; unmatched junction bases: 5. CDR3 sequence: CASSEMTSGRYNEQFF. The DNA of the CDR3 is TGCGCCAGCAGTGAGATGACTAGCGGGCGATACAATGAGCAGTTCTTC.

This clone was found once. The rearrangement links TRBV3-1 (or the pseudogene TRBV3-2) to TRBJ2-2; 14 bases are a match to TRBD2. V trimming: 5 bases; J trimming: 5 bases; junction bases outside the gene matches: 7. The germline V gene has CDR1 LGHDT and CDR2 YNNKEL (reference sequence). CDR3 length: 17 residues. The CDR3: CASSYLGLAGGTGELFF. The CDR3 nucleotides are TGTGCCAGCAGCTACCTAGGACTAGCGGGAGGTACCGGGGAGCTGTTTTTT.